One sample yielded the 14 T cell receptor beta chains listed below, sequenced in a study of T cell clonality in common variable immunodeficiency. Some clones are missing from TCRdb's copy, which holds only in-frame ones; the method was immunoSEQ multiplex PCR. Singletons are absent from the sample, which has about 52,000 clones. Sequences were obtained from peripheral blood mononuclear cells. The receptors shown here come from a person aged 18-69 years in good health.

There are many counts of this clone. The read is 3 residues too short to cover the CDR3 end, so that end is filled in from the germline J gene. The V and J genes are TRBV18 and TRBJ2-7; D unresolved. This CDR3 contains 12 residues. Trimming left V 2 bases short and J 6 bases short, with 8 bases between. Germline V CDR1 and CDR2: KGHSH, LQKENI. The CDR3 sequence: CASSPLGSEQYF. The CDR3 DNA, read in part, is TGTGCCAGCTCACCATTGGGCAGCGAG. Filled out from reference TRBV18 and TRBJ2-7, the complete variable domain reads NAGVMQNPRHLVRRRGQEARLRCSPMKGHSHVYWYRQLPEEGLKFMVYLQKENIIDESGMPKERFSAEFPKEGPSILRIQQVVRGDSAAYFCASSPLGSEQYFGPGTRLTVT.

This clone was recorded at least ten times. The CDR3 goes on 3 residues after the read ends, and that part is filled in from the germline J gene. The chain combines TRBV6-2 or TRBV6-3 with TRBJ1-1; 7 bases are a match to TRBD1. The CDR3 loop spans 15 amino acids. In germline, CDR1 is MNHEY, CDR2 SVGEGT. V lost 2 bases to trimming and J lost 1 base; unmatched junction nucleotides: 4. CDR3 in amino acids: CASSYGQVTNTEAFF. CDR3 DNA (partial): TGTGCCAGCAGTTACGGACAGGTTACGAACACTGAA.

The sample holds a few counts of this clone. The read is 3 residues too short to cover the CDR3 end, so that end is filled in from the germline J gene. The chain links TRBV19 to TRBJ1-1, with a weak D call TRBD1 (5 bases). The CDR3 covers 13 residues. Trimming removed 7 bases at V and 3 bases at J, with 12 bases between. From germline, CDR1 is LNHDA and CDR2 SQIVND (reference sequence). CDR3 bases read: TGTGCCAGTAAGGGGCGGAAGGACACTGAA. Protein: CASKGRKDTE. The CDR3 in its entirety is CASKGRKDTEAFF.

This clone was recorded a few times. From the germline J gene comes the end of the CDR3, since the read stops 3 residues before it. The chain couples TRBV2 to TRBJ1-1; TRBD1 is a possible D gene (6 bases). The V and J ends lost 5 bases and 0 bases respectively, with 16 bases between them. The CDR3 covers 16 residues. The germline V gene encodes CDR1 SNHLY and CDR2 FYNNEI. The CDR3 reads CASSPDRMELNTEAFF. The sequenced CDR3 bases are TGTGCCAGCAGTCCCGACAGGATGGAGCTGAACACTGAA.

This clone was seen a handful of times. Sequencing ends 3 residues short of the CDR3 end; the germline J gene provides the rest. The chain carries TRBV30 and TRBJ1-2; no clear D. The germline V gene encodes CDR1 GTSNPN and CDR2 SVGIG (reference sequence). This CDR3 has 15 residues. The covered CDR3 bases are TGTGCCTGGACTAGCGGGGTTAATCCTTACAATGAC. Translating it yields CAWTSGVNPYND. The complete CDR3 reads CAWTSGVNPYNDYTF.

This clone was detected ten times or more. Sequencing ends 3 residues short of the CDR3 end; the germline J gene provides the rest. The chain joins TRBV2 to TRBJ1-1, with D possibly matching TRBD1 (6 bases). Germline V lookup: CDR1 SNHLY, CDR2 FYNNEI. V was trimmed by 7 bases and J by 1 base, leaving 16 bases between them. The CDR3 is 15 amino acids. CDR3 residues: CASTGQNIKNTEAFF. The sequenced part of the CDR3 DNA is TGTGCCAGCACCGGACAGAATATTAAGAACACTGAA.

The sample holds many counts of this clone. Read coverage stops 3 residues before the CDR3 terminus; the germline J gene supplies the remainder. This sequence joins TRBV5-1 and TRBJ1-4; tentatively, D is TRBD1 (6 bases). The V gene's germline CDR1 is SGHRS and CDR2 YFSETQ. V was trimmed by 6 bases and J by 2 bases, leaving 14 bases between them. The CDR3 runs 15 residues. The part of the CDR3 DNA that was read is TGCGCCAGCACTGAGGGGGTGGCGACTAATGAAAAA. It translates to CASTEGVATNEK. The full CDR3 is CASTEGVATNEKLFF.

This clone was counted at least ten times. The read falls 3 residues short of the CDR3 end, and the missing part is taken from the germline J gene. The chain combines TRBV19 with TRBJ2-5, with 7 bases fitting TRBD2. There are 14 residues in the CDR3. Germline V gene lookup returns CDR1 LNHDA and CDR2 SQIVND (reference sequence). The trim removed 4 bases at V and 5 bases at J, leaving 7 bases unmatched. The DNA read from the CDR3 is TGTGCCAGTAGTACACGGTACGGGGGGGAGACC. Translated, it gives CASSTRYGGET. The whole CDR3 protein reads CASSTRYGGETQYF.

This clone occurred many times. The read falls 3 residues short of the CDR3 end, and the missing part is taken from the germline J gene. V and J are TRBV12-3 or TRBV12-4 and TRBJ1-2; no clear D. The length of the CDR3 is 12 residues. V dropped 4 bases and J dropped 1 base, with 4 bases sitting between them. The DNA read from the CDR3 is TGTGCCAGCAGTTCCCTTAACTATGGC. Translated: CASSSLNYG. In full, the CDR3 reads CASSSLNYGYTF.

This clone was detected a few times. The CDR3 end is not reached by the read, which stops 3 residues before it; the germline J gene fills it in. The chain employs TRBV20-1 and TRBJ1-1, with a tentative D call TRBD1 (6 bases). Trimming stripped 0 bases from V and 1 base from J, with 12 bases between. CDR3 length: 15 amino acids. Germline values: CDR1 DFQATT, CDR2 SNEGSKA (reference sequence). The sequenced CDR3 bases are TGCAGTGCTAGAGATCGCAGGACAGAGAACACTGAA. As protein: CSARDRRTENTE. The full CDR3 protein reads CSARDRRTENTEAFF.

There are many counts of this clone. The read halts 3 residues ahead of the CDR3 end, with the missing end drawn from the germline J gene. The rearrangement joins TRBV7-8 to TRBJ2-3; tentatively, D is TRBD2 (5 bases). With 2 bases removed from V and 5 bases from J, the gap between germline ends came to 14 bases. The CDR3 extends over 15 amino acids. Germline lookup yields CDR1 SGHVS and CDR2 FQNEAQ. CDR3 DNA (partial): TGTGCCAGCAGCTTAAACCCGGGGTCGGGAGATACG. Protein product: CASSLNPGSGDT. The CDR3 as a whole reads CASSLNPGSGDTQYF.

This clone was detected many times. The read ends 3 residues shy of where the CDR3 ends; the end is completed using the germline J gene. This sequence joins TRBV7-9 and TRBJ1-5; no reliable D call. Germline CDR1 is SEHNR and CDR2 is FQNEAQ (reference sequence). Trimming shortened V by 1 base and J by 6 bases, and 7 bases separated the two germline ends. The CDR3 contains 13 residues. The CDR3 loop reads CASSLGTIQPQHF. The sequenced CDR3 bases are TGTGCCAGCAGCTTAGGTACAATTCAGCCC. Combining the CDR3 with reference TRBV7-9 and TRBJ1-5 gives the whole variable domain DTGVSQNPRHKITKRGQNVTFRCDPISEHNRLYWYRQTLGQGPEFLTYFQNEAQLEKSRLLSDRFSAERPKGSFSTLEIQRTEQGDSAMYLCASSLGTIQPQHFGDGTRLSIL.

This clone was found many times. From the germline J gene comes the end of the CDR3, since the read stops 3 residues before it. The chain uses TRBV7-9 and TRBJ1-6; 7 bases line up with TRBD1. Looked up from germline, CDR1 is SEHNR and CDR2 is FQNEAQ (reference sequence). V was pared by 1 base and J by 7 bases, with 4 bases of the junction left unmatched. The CDR3 covers 15 residues. The covered CDR3 bases are TGTGCCAGCAGCTTAGAGGGGGCAGAGAATTCACCC. It codes for CASSLEGAENSP. The CDR3, in full, reads CASSLEGAENSPLHF.

This clone was observed many times. The read is 3 residues too short to cover the CDR3 end, so that end is filled in from the germline J gene. The chain joins TRBV19 to TRBJ2-7; 7 bases line up with TRBD1. Germline CDR1 LNHDA, CDR2 SQIVND (reference sequence). This CDR3 comprises 15 residues. Trimming removed 5 bases from V and 4 bases from J; junction bases left unmatched: 11. The CDR3 region is CASSAGSGTDYEQYF. The CDR3 DNA, read in part, is TGTGCCAGTAGTGCAGGGTCCGGGACAGATTACGAG.